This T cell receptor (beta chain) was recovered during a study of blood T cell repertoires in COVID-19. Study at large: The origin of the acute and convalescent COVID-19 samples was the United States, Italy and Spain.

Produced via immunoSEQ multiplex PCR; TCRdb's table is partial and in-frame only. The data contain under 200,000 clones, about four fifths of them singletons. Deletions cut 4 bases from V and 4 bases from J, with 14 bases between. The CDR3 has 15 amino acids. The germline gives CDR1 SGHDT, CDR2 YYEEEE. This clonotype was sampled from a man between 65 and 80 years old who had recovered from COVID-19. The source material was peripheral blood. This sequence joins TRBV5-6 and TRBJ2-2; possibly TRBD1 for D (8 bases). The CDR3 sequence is CASSSTGGGTGELFF. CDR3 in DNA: TGTGCCAGCAGCAGTACAGGGGGGGGCACCGGGGAGCTGTTTTTT.